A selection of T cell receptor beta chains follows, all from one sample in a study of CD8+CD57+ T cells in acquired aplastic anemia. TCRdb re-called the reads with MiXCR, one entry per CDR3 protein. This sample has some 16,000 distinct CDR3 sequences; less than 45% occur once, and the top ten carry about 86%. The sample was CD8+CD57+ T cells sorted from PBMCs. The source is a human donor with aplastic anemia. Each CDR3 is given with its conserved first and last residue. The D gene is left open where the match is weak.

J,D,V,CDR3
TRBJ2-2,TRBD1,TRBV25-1,CASSEWGRDRRTGELFF
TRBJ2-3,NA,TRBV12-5,CASGLTGTGTDTQYF
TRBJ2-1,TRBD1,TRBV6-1,CASSGQGAANEQFF
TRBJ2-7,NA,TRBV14,CASSPTKAGTMWHF
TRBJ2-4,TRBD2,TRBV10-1,CASSGAEVLAGLAKSIQYF
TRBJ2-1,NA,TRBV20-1,CSATLGVGTEQFF
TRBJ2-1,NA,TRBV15,CATSSSDRGLHNEQFF
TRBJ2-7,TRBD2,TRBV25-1,CAGTSGGAYEQYF
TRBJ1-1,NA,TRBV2,CASSPPLLQTNTEAFF
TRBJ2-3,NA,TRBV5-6,CASSSERTLYKEQYF
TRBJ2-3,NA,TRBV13,CASSLARGHLTDTQYF
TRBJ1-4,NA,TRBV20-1,CSAHGGDATNEKPFF
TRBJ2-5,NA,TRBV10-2,CASNEPQSFRDSQETQYF
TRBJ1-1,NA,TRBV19,CASSTLTKVAEAFF
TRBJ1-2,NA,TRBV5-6,CASSLFHGEGYTF
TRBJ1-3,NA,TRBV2,CASSGMTGGNTIYF
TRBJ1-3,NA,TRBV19,CASSVREGGNTMYF
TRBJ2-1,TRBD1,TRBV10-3,CAISEVSSRSGQGLNEQFF
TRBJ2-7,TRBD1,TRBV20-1,CSAMTGSEQYF
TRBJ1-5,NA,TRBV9,CASSVGSNQPQHF
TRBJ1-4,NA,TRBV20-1,CSATGPYTATNEKLFF
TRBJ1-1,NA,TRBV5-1,CASRRQENTEAFF
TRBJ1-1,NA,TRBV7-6,CASSKRENTEAFF
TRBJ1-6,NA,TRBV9,CASSVQVHNSPLHF
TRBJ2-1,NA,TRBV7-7,CASSLAGQNYNEQFF
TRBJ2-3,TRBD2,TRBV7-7,CASSSTSGADTQYF
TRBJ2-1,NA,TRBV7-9,CASSLIGNEQFF
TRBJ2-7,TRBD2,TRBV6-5,CASSYSSGSSYEQYF
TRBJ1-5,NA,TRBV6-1,CASTQTDSNQPQHF
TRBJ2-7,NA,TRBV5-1,CASSFQGSSYEQYF
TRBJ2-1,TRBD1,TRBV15,CATTGQGLNEQFF
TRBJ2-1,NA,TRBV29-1,CSPPGSYNEQFF
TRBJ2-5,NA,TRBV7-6,CASSTGETQYF
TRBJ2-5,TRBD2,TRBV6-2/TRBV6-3,CASSYGTSGQETQYF
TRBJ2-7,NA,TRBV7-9,CASSPGGGPHYEQYF
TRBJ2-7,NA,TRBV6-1,CASSDGQSSYEQYF
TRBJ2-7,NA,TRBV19,CASSIVAWAEQYF
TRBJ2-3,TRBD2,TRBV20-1,CSARSGVAGGTDTQYF
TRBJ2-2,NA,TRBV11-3,CASSLEGVPGELFF
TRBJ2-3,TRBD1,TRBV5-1,CASSLRGQGFTDTQYF
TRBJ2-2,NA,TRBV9,CASSVQINTGELFF
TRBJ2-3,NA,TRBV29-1,CSVVQISDTQYF
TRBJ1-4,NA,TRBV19,CASSIRATNEKLFF
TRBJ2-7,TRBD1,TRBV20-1,CSARDHGTVSYEQYF
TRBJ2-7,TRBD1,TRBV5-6,CASSLRGTGVAYEQYF